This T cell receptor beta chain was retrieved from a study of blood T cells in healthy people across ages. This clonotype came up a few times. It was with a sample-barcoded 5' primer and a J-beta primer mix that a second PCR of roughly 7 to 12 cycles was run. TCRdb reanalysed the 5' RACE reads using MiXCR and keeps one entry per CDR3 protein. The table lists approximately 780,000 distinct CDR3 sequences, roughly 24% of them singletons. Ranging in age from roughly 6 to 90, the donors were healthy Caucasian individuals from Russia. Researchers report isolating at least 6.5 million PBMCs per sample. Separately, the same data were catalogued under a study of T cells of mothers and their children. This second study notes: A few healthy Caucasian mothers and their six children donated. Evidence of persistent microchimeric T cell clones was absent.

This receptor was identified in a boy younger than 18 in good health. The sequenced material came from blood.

The CDR3 DNA sequence: TGTGCCAGCCGCCTTCTTGAATCCTACGAGCAGTACTTC. As protein: CASRLLESYEQYF. The rearrangement uses TRBV6-7 and TRBJ2-7; no reliable D call. TRBV6-7 is given ORF status, its function remaining uncertain. CDR3 size: 13 residues. Trimming shortened V by 8 bases and J by 1 base, and 12 bases separated the two germline ends.